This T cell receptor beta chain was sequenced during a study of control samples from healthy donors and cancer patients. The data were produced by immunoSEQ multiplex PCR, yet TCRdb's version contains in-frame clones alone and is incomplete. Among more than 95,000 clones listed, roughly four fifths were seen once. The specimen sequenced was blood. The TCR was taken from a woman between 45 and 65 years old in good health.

The CDR3 spells CSVVRLNYGYTF. CDR3 sequence (DNA): TGCAGCGTTGTTCGGTTAAACTATGGCTACACCTTC. V and J are TRBV29-1 and TRBJ1-2; D is ambiguous. Germline CDR1 is SQVTM and CDR2 is ANQGSEA. V shed 4 bases and J shed 2 bases, with 8 bases lying between them. There are 12 residues in the CDR3.